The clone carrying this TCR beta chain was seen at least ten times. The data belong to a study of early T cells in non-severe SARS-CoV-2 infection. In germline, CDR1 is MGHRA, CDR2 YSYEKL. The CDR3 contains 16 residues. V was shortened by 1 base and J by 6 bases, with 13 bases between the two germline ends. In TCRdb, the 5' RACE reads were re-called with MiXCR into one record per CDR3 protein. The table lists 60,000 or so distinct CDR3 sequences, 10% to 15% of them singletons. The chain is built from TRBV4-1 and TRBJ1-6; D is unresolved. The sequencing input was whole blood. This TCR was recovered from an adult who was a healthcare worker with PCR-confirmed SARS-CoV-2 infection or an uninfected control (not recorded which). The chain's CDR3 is CASSQVQEQPNSPLHF. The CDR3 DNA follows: TGCGCCAGCAGCCAAGTCCAGGAACAACCTAATTCACCCCTCCACTTT.